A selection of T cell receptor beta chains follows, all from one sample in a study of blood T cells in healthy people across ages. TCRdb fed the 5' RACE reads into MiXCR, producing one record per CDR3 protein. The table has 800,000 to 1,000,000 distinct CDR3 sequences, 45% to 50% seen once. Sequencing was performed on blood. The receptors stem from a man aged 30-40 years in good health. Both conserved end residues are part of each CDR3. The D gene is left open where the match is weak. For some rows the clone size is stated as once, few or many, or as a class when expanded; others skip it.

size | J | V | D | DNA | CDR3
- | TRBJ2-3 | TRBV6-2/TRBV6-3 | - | TGTGCCAGCAGTTACCGACTTTCTAGCACAGATACGCAGTATTTT | CASSYRLSSTDTQYF
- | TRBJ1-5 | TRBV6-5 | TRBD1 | TGTGCCAGCAGTCCACGCGGGACAGTTAATCAGCCCCAGCATTTT | CASSPRGTVNQPQHF
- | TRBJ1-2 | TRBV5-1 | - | TGCGCCAGCAGCTTCCTACAGGGTACGAATGGCTACACCTTC | CASSFLQGTNGYTF
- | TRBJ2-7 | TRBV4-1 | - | TGCGCCAGCAGCCTCACTAGGGACTACGAGCAGTACTTC | CASSLTRDYEQYF
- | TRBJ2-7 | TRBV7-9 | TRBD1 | TGTGCCAGCACCCCGGGACAGGGGGTCCACGAGCAGTACTTC | CASTPGQGVHEQYF
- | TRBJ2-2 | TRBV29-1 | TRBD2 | TGCAGCGTCCCGGGCCGGGGGGTCACCGGGGAGCTGTTTTTT | CSVPGRGVTGELFF
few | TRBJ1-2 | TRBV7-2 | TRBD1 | TGTGCCAGCAGCCCCGAGGGGGCGACTAACTATGGCTACACCTTC | CASSPEGATNYGYTF
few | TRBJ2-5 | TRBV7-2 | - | TGTGCCAGCACCAGCTCCCTACACCAAGAGACCCAGTACTTC | CASTSSLHQETQYF
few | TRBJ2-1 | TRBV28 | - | TGTGCCAGCAGCAGACAGGTTGGGGATGAGCAGTTCTTC | CASSRQVGDEQFF
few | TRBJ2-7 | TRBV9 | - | TGTGCCAGCAGCGGGACCTCGCCACCCTACGAGCAGTACTTC | CASSGTSPPYEQYF
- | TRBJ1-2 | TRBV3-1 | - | TGTGCCAGCAGCCCCACCACATGGAACTATGGCTACACCTTC | CASSPTTWNYGYTF
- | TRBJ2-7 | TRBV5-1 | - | TGCGCCAGCAGCTTGGGCCACCTGGGCTCCTACGAGCAGTACTTC | CASSLGHLGSYEQYF
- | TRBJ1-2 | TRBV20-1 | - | TGCAGTGCTAGAGATAGCCAGGCCTATGGCTACACCTTC | CSARDSQAYGYTF
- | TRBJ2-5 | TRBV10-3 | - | TGTGCCATCAGTGAGGCGGATTACCAAGAGACCCAGTACTTC | CAISEADYQETQYF
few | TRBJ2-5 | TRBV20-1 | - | TGCAGTGCTATAGAGGGAATCGGAGAGACCCAGTACTTC | CSAIEGIGETQYF
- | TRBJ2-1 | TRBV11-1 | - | TGTGCCAGCAGCCAGGACGGGGTAGGCTACAATGAGCAGTTCTTC | CASSQDGVGYNEQFF
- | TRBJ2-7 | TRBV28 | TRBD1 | TGTGCCAGCAGTTTACTACGGACAGGGGGCGTAGGCGAGCAGTACTTC | CASSLLRTGGVGEQYF
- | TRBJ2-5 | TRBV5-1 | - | TGCGCCAGCAGCATCGGGGGACCCCAAGAGACCCAGTACTTC | CASSIGGPQETQYF
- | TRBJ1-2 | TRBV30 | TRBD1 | TGTGCCTGCCCTATAACAGGGGGGGTCTATGGCTACACCTTC | CACPITGGVYGYTF
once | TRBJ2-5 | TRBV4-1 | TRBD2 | TGCGCCAGCAGCCAAAGACTAGCGGGGGAAGGGACCCAGTACTTC | CASSQRLAGEGTQYF
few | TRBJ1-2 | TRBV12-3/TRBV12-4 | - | TGTGCCAGCAGTCCTTCAGAGGGAGGACGATATGGCTACACCTTC | CASSPSEGGRYGYTF
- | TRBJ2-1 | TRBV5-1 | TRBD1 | TGCGCCAGCAGCTCCCAGGGGGCGGGTGGTGAGCAGTTCTTC | CASSSQGAGGEQFF
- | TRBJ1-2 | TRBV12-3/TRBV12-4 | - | TGTGCCAGCAGTTTCACAGCAGGAGGCTATGGCTACACCTTC | CASSFTAGGYGYTF